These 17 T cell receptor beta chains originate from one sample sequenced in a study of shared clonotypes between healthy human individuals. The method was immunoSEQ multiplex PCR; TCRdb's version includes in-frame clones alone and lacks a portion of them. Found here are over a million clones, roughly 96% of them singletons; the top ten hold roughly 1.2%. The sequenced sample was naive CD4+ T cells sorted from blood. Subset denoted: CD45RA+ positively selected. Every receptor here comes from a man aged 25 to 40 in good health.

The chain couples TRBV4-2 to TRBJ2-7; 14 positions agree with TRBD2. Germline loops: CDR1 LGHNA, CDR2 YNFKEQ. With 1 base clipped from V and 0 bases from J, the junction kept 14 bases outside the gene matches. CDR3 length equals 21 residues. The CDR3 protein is CASSQVSMTSGRDLNSYEQYF. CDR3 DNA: TGTGCCAGCAGCCAAGTTTCTATGACTAGCGGGAGGGATTTGAACTCCTACGAGCAGTACTTC.

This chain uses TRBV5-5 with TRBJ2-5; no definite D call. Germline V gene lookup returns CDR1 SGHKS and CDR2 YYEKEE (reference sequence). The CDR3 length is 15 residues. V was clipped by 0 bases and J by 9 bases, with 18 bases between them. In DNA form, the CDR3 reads TGTGCCAGCAGCTTGGGTCCGCTCTTGACAACGGCCCAGTACTTC. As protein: CASSLGPLLTTAQYF.

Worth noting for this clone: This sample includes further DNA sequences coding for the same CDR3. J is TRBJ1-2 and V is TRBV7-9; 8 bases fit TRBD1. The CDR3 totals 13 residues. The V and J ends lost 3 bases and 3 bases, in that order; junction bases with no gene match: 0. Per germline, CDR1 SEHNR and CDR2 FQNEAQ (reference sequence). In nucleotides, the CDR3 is TGTGCCAGCAGCTTGGGACAGGACTATGGCTACACCTTC. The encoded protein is CASSLGQDYGYTF.

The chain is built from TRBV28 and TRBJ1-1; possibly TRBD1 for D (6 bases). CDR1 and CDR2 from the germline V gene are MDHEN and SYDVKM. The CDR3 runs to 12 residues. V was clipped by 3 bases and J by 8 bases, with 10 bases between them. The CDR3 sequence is CASSFTDREAFF. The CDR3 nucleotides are TGTGCCAGCAGTTTCACCGACAGGGAAGCTTTCTTT.

The CDR3 nucleotides read TGTGCCAGCAGCCAGGAGGTGGTGGTAATAGGAGATACGCAGTATTTT. The encoded protein is CASSQEVVVIGDTQYF. The J gene is TRBJ2-3, the V gene TRBV11-2; possibly TRBD2 for D (5 bases). V lost 5 bases and J 5 bases, leaving 20 bases between the germline ends. The germline CDR1 and CDR2 sequences are SGHAT and FQNNGV. The CDR3 loop spans 16 amino acids.

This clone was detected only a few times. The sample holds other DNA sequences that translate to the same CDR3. CDR3 coding DNA: TGTGCCAGCAGTTTATTAGGTGAGCAGTACTTC. This gives the protein CASSLLGEQYF. The rearrangement links TRBV28 to TRBJ2-7; D is undetermined. Per the germline V gene, CDR1 is MDHEN and CDR2 is SYDVKM. V gave up 1 base and J gave up 7 bases, with 5 bases separating them. There are 11 residues in the CDR3.

This chain's CDR3 is CASSYRASGRLNEQYF. CDR3 sequence (DNA): TGTGCCAGCAGTTACCGGGCTAGCGGGAGACTTAACGAGCAGTACTTC. The chain combines TRBV6-5 with TRBJ2-7; 10 nucleotides match TRBD2. The CDR3 is 16 amino acids. V shed 2 bases and J 5 bases; nucleotides not matched to a gene: 9. Germline V gives CDR1 MNHEY, CDR2 SVGAGI.

CDR3 DNA: TGCGCCAGCAGCCAACTGCTAGCGGGAAATGAGCAGTTCTTC. Its translation is CASSQLLAGNEQFF. This rearrangement joins TRBV4-3 to TRBJ2-1, with 9 nucleotides matching TRBD2. The germline CDR1 and CDR2 sequences are LGHNA and YSLEER. There are 14 residues in the CDR3. V lost 2 bases, J lost 7 bases, and 3 bases stayed unmatched.

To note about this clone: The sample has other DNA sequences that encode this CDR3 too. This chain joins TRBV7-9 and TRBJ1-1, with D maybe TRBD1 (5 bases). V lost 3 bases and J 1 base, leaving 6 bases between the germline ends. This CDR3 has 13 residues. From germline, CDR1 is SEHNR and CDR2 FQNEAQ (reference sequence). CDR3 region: CASSLQGNTEAFF. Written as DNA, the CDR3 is TGTGCCAGCAGCTTGCAGGGGAACACTGAAGCTTTCTTT.

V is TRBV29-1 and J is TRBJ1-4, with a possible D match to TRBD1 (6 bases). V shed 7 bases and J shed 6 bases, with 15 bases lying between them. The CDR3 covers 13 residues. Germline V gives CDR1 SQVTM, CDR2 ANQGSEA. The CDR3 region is CSATGQGDEKLFF. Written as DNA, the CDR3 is TGCAGCGCGACAGGCCAGGGAGATGAAAAACTGTTTTTT.

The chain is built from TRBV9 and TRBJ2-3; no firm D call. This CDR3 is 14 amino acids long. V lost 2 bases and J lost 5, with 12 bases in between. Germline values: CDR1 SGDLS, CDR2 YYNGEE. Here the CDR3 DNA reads TGTGCCAGCAGCGTTCAATGGGTAGGAGATACGCAGTATTTT. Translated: CASSVQWVGDTQYF.

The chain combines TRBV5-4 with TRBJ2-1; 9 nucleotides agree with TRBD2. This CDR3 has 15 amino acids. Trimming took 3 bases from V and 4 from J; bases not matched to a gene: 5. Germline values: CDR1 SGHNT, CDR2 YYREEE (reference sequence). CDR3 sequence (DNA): TGTGCCAGCAGCTCGAGACTAGCGGATTACAATGAGCAGTTCTTC. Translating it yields CASSSRLADYNEQFF.

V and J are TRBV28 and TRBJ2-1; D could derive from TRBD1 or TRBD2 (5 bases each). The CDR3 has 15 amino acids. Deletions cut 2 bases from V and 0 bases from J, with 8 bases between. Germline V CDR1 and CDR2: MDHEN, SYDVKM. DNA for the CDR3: TGTGCCAGCAGTTTACCGGGACCCTCCTACAATGAGCAGTTCTTC. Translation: CASSLPGPSYNEQFF.

The DNA for the CDR3 is TGTGCCAGCAGCTTAGACGGCGCAGGGGACAATGAGCAGTTCTTC. This translates into CASSLDGAGDNEQFF. V is TRBV11-2 and J is TRBJ2-1; D might be TRBD1 (6 bases). The CDR3 covers 15 residues. Looked up from germline, CDR1 is SGHAT and CDR2 is FQNNGV. V lost 0 bases and J lost 5, with 11 bases in between.

This CDR3 reads CASSPGRGRGNTEAFF. CDR3 in DNA: TGCGCCAGCAGCCCTGGTCGGGGGCGAGGGAACACTGAAGCTTTCTTT. This sequence joins TRBV5-1 and TRBJ1-1, with a tentative D call TRBD1 (6 bases). Germline V gene data show CDR1 as SGHRS and CDR2 as YFSETQ. The V gene lost 4 bases and the J gene lost 1 base, with 17 bases spanning the gap. This CDR3 spans 16 amino acids. Combining the CDR3 with reference TRBV5-1 and TRBJ1-1 gives the whole variable domain KAGVTQTPRYLIKTRGQQVTLSCSPISGHRSVSWYQQTPGQGLQFLFEYFSETQRNKGNFPGRFSGRQFSNSRSEMNVSTLELGDSALYLCASSPGRGRGNTEAFFGQGTRLTVV.

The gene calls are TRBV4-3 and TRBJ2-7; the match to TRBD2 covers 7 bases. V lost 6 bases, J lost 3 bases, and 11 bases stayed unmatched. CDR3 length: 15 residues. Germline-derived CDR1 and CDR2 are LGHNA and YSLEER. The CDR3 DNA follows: TGCGCCAGCAGTCTCGCGGGAGCGCCCTACTACGAGCAGTACTTC. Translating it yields CASSLAGAPYYEQYF.

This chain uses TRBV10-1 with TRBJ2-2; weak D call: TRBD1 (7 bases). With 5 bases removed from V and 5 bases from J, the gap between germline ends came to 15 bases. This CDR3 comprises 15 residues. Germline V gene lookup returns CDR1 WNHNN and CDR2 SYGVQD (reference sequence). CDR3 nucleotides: TGCGCCAGCAGTAATGCAGGGGGGTCGACCGGGGAGCTGTTTTTT. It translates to CASSNAGGSTGELFF.